These 14 T cell receptor beta chains share one sample of origin, sequenced in a study of CD8+ T cells in alopecia areata. The sequencing template was cDNA reverse transcribed from extracted RNA. Sequencing was performed with immunoSEQ multiplex PCR; in TCRdb, only in-frame clones are kept and a portion is missing. This sample has 120,000 or so clones; around 48% occur once, and the top ten carry under 12%. Material for sequencing was NKG2D-low CD8+ T cells sorted from blood. Receptors were obtained from a human donor with alopecia areata.

This rearrangement joins TRBV30 to TRBJ1-1; D perhaps matches TRBD1 (5 bases). The CDR3 consists of 12 residues. Between the trimmed V and J ends, which lost 6 bases and 4 bases, there was a span of 12 bases. CDR1 and CDR2 from the germline V gene are GTSNPN and SVGIG (reference sequence). As DNA, the CDR3 is TGTGCCTGTACTGGGGGGAGCACTGAAGCTTTCTTT. It translates to CACTGGSTEAFF.

A few counts support this clone. The chain joins TRBV29-1 to TRBJ2-3; 7 bases line up with TRBD2. The junction had 2 bases not matched to a gene; V was cut back by 4 bases and J by 4 bases. From germline, CDR1 is SQVTM and CDR2 ANQGSEA. This CDR3 is built from 12 residues. CDR3 residues: CSVGEGPDTQYF. In DNA, the CDR3 is TGCAGCGTTGGGGAGGGTCCAGATACGCAGTATTTT.

The sample holds a few counts of this clone. This chain joins TRBV29-1 and TRBJ2-5; tentatively, D is TRBD2 (6 bases). Germline assignment: CDR1 SQVTM and CDR2 ANQGSEA. With 0 bases removed from V and 1 base from J, the gap between germline ends came to 12 bases. This CDR3 has 15 amino acids. CDR3 sequence reads: CSVEDREAGQETQYF. DNA of the CDR3: TGCAGCGTTGAAGATAGGGAGGCAGGCCAAGAGACCCAGTACTTC.

The chain employs TRBV11-2 and TRBJ2-5; a weak D match, TRBD2 (6 bases). The germline V gene encodes CDR1 SGHAT and CDR2 FQNNGV. V was cut by 3 bases and J by 0 bases, with 8 bases left in between. This CDR3 region has 14 residues. The chain's CDR3 is CASSLEGNQETQYF. The CDR3 nucleotides are TGTGCCAGCAGCTTGGAGGGGAACCAAGAGACCCAGTACTTC.

The chain carries TRBV29-1 and TRBJ2-2; TRBD1 is a possible D gene (6 bases). This CDR3 comprises 14 residues. V lost 3 bases to trimming and J lost 7 bases, with 15 bases between them. CDR1 and CDR2 from the germline V gene are SQVTM and ANQGSEA. In DNA, the CDR3 is TGCAGCGTTGAGGGGAAGGGGGTAGACGGGGAGCTGTTTTTT. As protein: CSVEGKGVDGELFF.

V gene TRBV27 combines with J gene TRBJ2-5, with D unresolved. CDR1 MNHEY and CDR2 SMNVEV come from the germline V gene (reference sequence). Trimming pared 5 bases from V and 6 bases from J, leaving 16 bases between. The CDR3 runs 14 residues. The CDR3 bases are TGTGCCAGCAGTCCTTACCTGGGCGGCAAGACCCAGTACTTC. Protein: CASSPYLGGKTQYF.

This rearrangement joins TRBV29-1 to TRBJ2-1; D possibly corresponds to TRBD1 (6 bases). The CDR3 covers 16 residues. Trimming took 5 bases from V and 1 from J, leaving 18 bases between them. CDR1 is SQVTM and CDR2 is ANQGSEA in the germline V gene. DNA of the CDR3: TGCAGCGTTCAAAGCTACAGGGTTGGTTCCTACAATGAGCAGTTCTTC. This gives the protein CSVQSYRVGSYNEQFF.

The chain employs TRBV29-1 and TRBJ2-7; perhaps TRBD1 as D (7 bases). The CDR3 loop spans 14 amino acids. Between the trimmed V and J ends, which lost 6 bases and 0 bases, there was a span of 15 bases. CDR1 is SQVTM, CDR2 ANQGSEA, per germline. CDR3 nucleotide sequence: TGCAGCGTCGGGGGACAGCAATACTCCTACGAGCAGTACTTC. Its translation: CSVGGQQYSYEQYF.

The V and J genes are TRBV29-1 and TRBJ1-2, with 12 bases aligning to TRBD1. The germline CDR1 and CDR2 sequences are SQVTM and ANQGSEA. The CDR3 covers 16 residues. The ends lost 7 bases at V and 4 bases at J; junction bases unmatched: 13. CDR3 sequence (DNA): TGCAGCGAGCAAGGGGACAGGGGGCAGGCTGGCTATGGCTACACCTTC. This gives the protein CSEQGDRGQAGYGYTF.

The CDR3 nucleotides are TGCGCCAGCAGTCCCCCGACAGGTGCCCACGAGCAGTACTTC. It translates to CASSPPTGAHEQYF. The V call is TRBV23-1, the J call TRBJ2-7; TRBD1 might be the D (6 bases). TRBV23-1 qualifies as an ORF whose function is uncertain. The CDR3 loop spans 14 amino acids. V was pared by 4 bases and J by 5 bases, with 15 bases between.

The chain employs TRBV30 and TRBJ1-1; D unresolved. The CDR3 is 12 amino acids. The germline CDR1 and CDR2 sequences are GTSNPN and SVGIG (reference sequence). V was shortened by 4 bases and J by 6 bases, with 12 bases between the two germline ends. CDR3 region: CAWKRRVAEAFF. DNA of the CDR3: TGTGCCTGGAAACGGCGGGTCGCTGAAGCTTTCTTT.

The chain carries TRBV28 and TRBJ2-5, with 9 bases fitting TRBD1. This CDR3 is built from 15 residues. The germline V gene encodes CDR1 MDHEN and CDR2 SYDVKM. V was pared by 5 bases and J by 5 bases, with 9 bases of the junction left unmatched. CDR3 sequence reads: CASSPGQGNAETQYF. In DNA, the CDR3 is TGTGCCAGCAGTCCGGGACAGGGCAACGCTGAGACCCAGTACTTC.

The chain combines TRBV5-1 with TRBJ1-1; D is unclear. CDR1 SGHRS and CDR2 YFSETQ come from the germline V gene. The V gene lost 5 bases and the J gene lost 1 base, with 12 bases spanning the gap. This CDR3 has 14 amino acids. Written as DNA, the CDR3 is TGCGCCAGCAGGGACCGAGGGAAGAACACTGAAGCTTTCTTT. Encoded protein: CASRDRGKNTEAFF.

The CDR3 reads CAYQREIEYEQYF. The CDR3 nucleotides read TGTGCCTACCAAAGGGAAATTGAGTACGAGCAGTACTTC. V usage is TRBV5-4 and J usage is TRBJ2-7, with D unresolved. V lost 10 bases, J lost 4 bases, and 18 bases lay in between. Germline assignment: CDR1 SGHNT and CDR2 YYREEE (reference sequence). The CDR3 runs to 13 residues.